Listed here are 28 T cell receptor beta chains from one sample, sequenced in a study of OX40 agonist ivuxolimab in advanced cancers. The protocol was immunoSEQ multiplex PCR, while the TCRdb copy is restricted to in-frame clones and leaves out a portion. The sample has 70,000 to 95,000 clones, approximately 86% seen once; the top ten hold less than 4.5%. This specimen consisted of CD4+ or CD8+ T cells sorted from blood, obtained in a trial of the OX40 agonist ivuxolimab. These receptors were obtained from an adult with an advanced solid tumor such as melanoma, head and neck, liver or kidney cancer.

This CDR3 reads CASAGLSTDTQYF. The CDR3 DNA sequence: TGTGCCAGCGCCGGGTTGAGCACAGATACGCAGTATTTT. The chain recombines TRBV27 with TRBJ2-3; no definite D call. V gave up 8 bases and J gave up 0 bases, with 9 bases separating them. CDR1 is MNHEY, CDR2 SMNVEV, per germline (reference sequence). This CDR3 comprises 13 residues.

The chain links TRBV4-3 to TRBJ1-6, with D unclear. Germline loops: CDR1 LGHNA, CDR2 YSLEER. The CDR3 runs to 18 residues. Trimming cost V 2 bases and J 5 bases, with 19 bases left between them. In DNA, the CDR3 is TGCGCCAGCAGCCAATTACCCCATAATACAGCAGATAATTCACCCCTCCACTTT. Amino acids: CASSQLPHNTADNSPLHF.

V and J are TRBV5-1 and TRBJ1-2, with D tentatively TRBD1 (6 bases). The length of the CDR3 is 15 residues. Trimming took 4 bases from V and 2 from J, leaving 15 bases between them. CDR1 and CDR2 from the germline V gene are SGHRS and YFSETQ. The CDR3 sequence: CASSPGQTFNYGYTF. The CDR3 bases are TGCGCCAGCAGCCCAGGACAGACCTTCAACTATGGCTACACCTTC.

This sequence joins TRBV25-1 and TRBJ2-1; 9 bases agree with TRBD2. V dropped 4 bases and J dropped 7; count of bases not matched to a gene: 5. The CDR3 extends over 14 amino acids. Germline V gene data show CDR1 as MGHDK and CDR2 as SYGVNS. DNA of the CDR3: TGTGCCAGCAGTGTGAGCGGGAGGTTGAATGAGCAGTTCTTC. It encodes CASSVSGRLNEQFF. The full variable domain, its missing parts supplied by reference TRBV25-1 and TRBJ2-1, is EADIYQTPRYLVIGTGKKITLECSQTMGHDKMYWYQQDPGMELHLIHYSYGVNSTEKGDLSSESTVSRIRTEHFPLTLESARPSHTSQYLCASSVSGRLNEQFFGPGTRLTVL.

The chain couples TRBV28 to TRBJ1-4; D is ambiguous. The CDR3 totals 12 residues. Trimming stripped 6 bases from V and 6 bases from J, with 8 bases between. CDR1 and CDR2 (germline): MDHEN, SYDVKM. CDR3 sequence reads: CASSAEDEKLFF. CDR3 DNA: TGTGCCAGCAGCGCAGAGGATGAAAAACTGTTTTTT.

The rearrangement joins TRBV7-9 to TRBJ2-3; possible D gene TRBD2, 5 bases. CDR3 length: 15 residues. The V end lost 1 base, the J end lost 0 bases, and 8 bases lay between the germline ends. From germline, CDR1 is SEHNR and CDR2 FQNEAQ (reference sequence). The CDR3 DNA is TGTGCCAGCAGCTTAGTTAGCGATAGCACAGATACGCAGTATTTT. Amino acid sequence: CASSLVSDSTDTQYF.

This clone turned up a few times. The CDR3 here is CASSREDRAYGYGYTF. The CDR3 region has the DNA TGTGCCAGCAGCCGGGAAGACAGGGCCTATGGCTATGGCTACACCTTC. The J gene is TRBJ1-2, the V gene TRBV4-2; 7 bases align to TRBD1. This CDR3 is 16 amino acids long. J lost 4 bases, V lost 4 bases, and 12 bases had no gene match. Per germline, CDR1 LGHNA and CDR2 YNFKEQ.

The genes are TRBV7-6 and TRBJ1-1; D is unresolved. Germline V gene data show CDR1 as SGHVS and CDR2 as FNYEAQ. V shed 0 bases and J shed 5 bases, with 7 bases lying between them. The CDR3 is 13 amino acids. The CDR3 DNA follows: TGTGCCAGCAGCTTAGCGCCCGGAACTGAAGCTTTCTTT. Translating it yields CASSLAPGTEAFF. Supplemented by reference TRBV7-6 and TRBJ1-1, the full variable domain reads GAGVSQSPRYKVTKRGQDVALRCDPISGHVSLYWYRQALGQGPEFLTYFNYEAQQDKSGLPNDRFSAERPEGSISTLTIQRTEQRDSAMYRCASSLAPGTEAFFGQGTRLTVV.

The chain joins TRBV28 to TRBJ1-5; 9 bases are shared with TRBD1. The V gene end was trimmed by 9 bases and the J gene end by 6 bases; junction bases not matched to a gene: 3. Germline V gives CDR1 MDHEN, CDR2 SYDVKM. This CDR3 spans 12 amino acids. This CDR3 is CASTQGAQPQHF. The CDR3 nucleotides read TGTGCCAGTACACAGGGGGCTCAGCCCCAGCATTTT.

V and J are TRBV4-3 and TRBJ2-2, with 7 bases matching TRBD2. Trimming at V came to 3 bases and at J to 1 base, leaving 5 bases not matched to a gene. This CDR3 region has 16 residues. CDR1 LGHNA and CDR2 YSLEER come from the germline V gene. The CDR3 sequence is CASSHTRGGNTGELFF. The CDR3 DNA sequence: TGCGCCAGCAGCCACACTCGCGGGGGGAACACCGGGGAGCTGTTTTTT.

The chain joins TRBV5-4 to TRBJ2-5, with 8 positions matching TRBD1. Looked up from germline, CDR1 is SGHNT and CDR2 is YYREEE (reference sequence). The CDR3 contains 14 residues. The ends lost 3 bases at V and 2 bases at J; junction bases unmatched: 3. The CDR3 here is CASSSRTGQETQYF. CDR3 DNA: TGTGCCAGCAGCTCCCGGACAGGGCAAGAGACCCAGTACTTC.

This clone was recorded once. The V gene is TRBV20-1, the J gene TRBJ2-1; D remains ambiguous. Trimming cost V 3 bases and J 4 bases, with 4 bases left between them. Germline lookup yields CDR1 DFQATT and CDR2 SNEGSKA (reference sequence). The CDR3 loop spans 11 amino acids. CDR3 region: CSASSYNEQFF. Here the CDR3 DNA reads TGCAGTGCTAGTAGTTACAATGAGCAGTTCTTC.

This clone has just a few counts. This chain links TRBV7-9 with TRBJ2-5; TRBD2 might be the D (5 bases). Germline CDR1 and CDR2: SEHNR and FQNEAQ (reference sequence). The CDR3 contains 13 residues. Trimming shortened V by 1 base and J by 5 bases, and 8 bases separated the two germline ends. CDR3 bases: TGTGCCAGCAGCTTAGTCGGGGTGGAGACCCAGTACTTC. Translating gives CASSLVGVETQYF.

The CDR3 bases are TGTGCCAGCAGCTTGGCCTGGGACAACTCCTACGAGCAGTACTTC. It is translated as CASSLAWDNSYEQYF. The chain couples TRBV5-6 to TRBJ2-5; D is perhaps TRBD1 (6 bases). The J call may be wrong; the DNA end is better matched by TRBJ2-7. The CDR3 spans 15 residues. Germline values: CDR1 SGHDT, CDR2 YYEEEE.

The chain is built from TRBV15 and TRBJ2-7, with TRBD2 matching over 14 bases. Looked up from germline, CDR1 is LNHNV and CDR2 is YYDKDF (reference sequence). Trimming at V came to 5 bases and at J to 6 bases, leaving 6 bases not matched to a gene. The CDR3 covers 15 residues. CDR3 sequence: CATSRAGTSGSEQYF. The CDR3 DNA reads TGTGCCACCAGCCGGGCCGGGACTAGCGGGAGCGAGCAGTACTTC.

The rearrangement links TRBV30 to TRBJ2-5; 8 nucleotides agree with TRBD1. The CDR3 covers 12 residues. J gave up 9 bases and V 2 bases, and 5 bases lay outside the gene matches. Germline V lookup: CDR1 GTSNPN, CDR2 SVGIG (reference sequence). The CDR3 loop is CAWSHRQGSQYF. The CDR3 DNA is TGTGCCTGGAGTCACAGACAGGGGTCCCAGTACTTC.

This clone has only a few counts. The rearrangement uses TRBV6-1 and TRBJ2-1; D is unclear. Trimming removed 6 bases from V and 6 bases from J, with 15 bases in between. Germline V gene data show CDR1 as MNHNS and CDR2 as SASEGT. CDR3 length: 14 residues. The CDR3 coding sequence is TGTGCCAGCAGGTACGGTCCTACTCGCAATGAGCAGTTCTTC. Translating gives CASRYGPTRNEQFF.

The genes are TRBV6-1 and TRBJ2-7, with 10 positions matching TRBD2. Germline-derived CDR1 and CDR2 are MNHNS and SASEGT. Trimming removed 6 bases from V and 3 bases from J; junction bases left unmatched: 8. The CDR3 totals 15 residues. The CDR3 is CASRVRPSGSYEQYF. As DNA, the CDR3 is TGTGCCAGCAGGGTTCGGCCTAGCGGGAGCTACGAGCAGTACTTC.

The chain joins TRBV7-6 to TRBJ2-7; TRBD2 matches at 10 bases. Germline CDR1 reads SGHVS; CDR2 reads FNYEAQ. The length of the CDR3 is 15 residues. The V segment lost 3 bases and the J segment 5 bases; nucleotides outside the gene matches: 7. The DNA of the CDR3 is TGTGCCAGCAGCTTCGCTCTAGCGGGAGTTGACGAGCAGTACTTC. This gives the protein CASSFALAGVDEQYF.

This chain uses TRBV27 with TRBJ2-2; D ambiguous. This CDR3 is built from 13 residues. V lost 0 bases to trimming and J lost 5 bases, with 4 bases between them. Germline assignment: CDR1 MNHEY and CDR2 SMNVEV (reference sequence). CDR3 residues: CASSLSWTGELFF. DNA of the CDR3: TGTGCCAGCAGTTTATCATGGACCGGGGAGCTGTTTTTT.

The chain is built from TRBV4-2 and TRBJ2-7, with a weak D call TRBD2 (5 bases). This CDR3 contains 15 residues. CDR1 is LGHNA and CDR2 is YNFKEQ in the germline V gene. V lost 0 bases to trimming and J lost 4 bases, with 13 bases between them. CDR3 in DNA: TGTGCCAGCAGCCAAGATGATAGATCGGGGTACGAGCAGTACTTC. It translates to CASSQDDRSGYEQYF.

The V gene is TRBV7-2, the J gene TRBJ2-1; 8 bases fit TRBD1. This CDR3 is 16 amino acids long. In germline, CDR1 is SGHTA, CDR2 FQGNSA. The J segment lost 4 bases and the V segment lost 2 bases, leaving 7 bases of the junction unmatched. DNA for the CDR3: TGTGCCAGCAGCTTATTCTCAGGGGGCGATTACAATGAGCAGTTCTTC. Translating it yields CASSLFSGGDYNEQFF.

This clone was found a few times. The chain uses TRBV14 and TRBJ2-7; 7 bases line up with TRBD1. The CDR3 consists of 15 residues. The J segment lost 6 bases and the V segment lost 2 bases, leaving 10 bases of the junction unmatched. Germline loops: CDR1 SGHDN, CDR2 FVKESK. This CDR3 reads CASSQPGQFESEQYF. As DNA, the CDR3 is TGTGCCAGCAGCCAACCGGGACAGTTTGAGTCCGAGCAGTACTTC.

This clone was detected only a few times. This CDR3 is also generated by other DNA sequences in the sample. The chain joins TRBV6-1 to TRBJ2-7, with D hard to call. The CDR3 extends over 12 amino acids. Germline CDR1 and CDR2: MNHNS and SASEGT. V lost 6 bases, J lost 0 bases, and 6 bases lay in between. The CDR3 DNA follows: TGTGCCAGCAGCGAGAGCTCCTACGAGCAGTACTTC. As protein: CASSESSYEQYF.

The chain carries TRBV2 and TRBJ2-1; 12 positions match TRBD2. Germline loops: CDR1 SNHLY, CDR2 FYNNEI. With V trimmed by 6 bases and J by 7 bases, 7 bases remained unmatched. The CDR3 length is 15 residues. The CDR3 DNA reads TGTGCCAGCAGCAGACTAGCGGGAGTGAGAAATGAGCAGTTCTTC. Its protein is CASSRLAGVRNEQFF.

The J gene is TRBJ2-3, the V gene TRBV6-5, with 7 nucleotides matching TRBD2. The CDR3 consists of 14 residues. V lost 4 bases and J lost 2; bases outside the gene matches: 3. The germline gives CDR1 MNHEY, CDR2 SVGAGI. CDR3 in DNA: TGTGCCAGCAGTTCGAGCGGGAACACAGATACGCAGTATTTT. It translates to CASSSSGNTDTQYF.

Here the CDR3 DNA reads TGCGCCAGCAGCCAAGTGGCCAGGGAAGAGACCCAGTACTTC. Translating gives CASSQVAREETQYF. This chain joins TRBV4-3 and TRBJ2-5; D is perhaps TRBD1 (5 bases). CDR3 size: 14 residues. The V and J ends lost 1 base and 3 bases respectively, with 9 bases between them. Germline V gives CDR1 LGHNA, CDR2 YSLEER.

The V call is TRBV19, the J call TRBJ2-1, with 13 bases fitting TRBD2. Germline V gives CDR1 LNHDA, CDR2 SQIVND (reference sequence). The CDR3 covers 13 residues. V gave up 6 bases and J gave up 12 bases; unmatched junction bases: 5. The CDR3 loop is CASRPGLAGWQFF. The CDR3 nucleotides read TGTGCCAGTAGACCGGGACTAGCGGGATGGCAGTTCTTC.